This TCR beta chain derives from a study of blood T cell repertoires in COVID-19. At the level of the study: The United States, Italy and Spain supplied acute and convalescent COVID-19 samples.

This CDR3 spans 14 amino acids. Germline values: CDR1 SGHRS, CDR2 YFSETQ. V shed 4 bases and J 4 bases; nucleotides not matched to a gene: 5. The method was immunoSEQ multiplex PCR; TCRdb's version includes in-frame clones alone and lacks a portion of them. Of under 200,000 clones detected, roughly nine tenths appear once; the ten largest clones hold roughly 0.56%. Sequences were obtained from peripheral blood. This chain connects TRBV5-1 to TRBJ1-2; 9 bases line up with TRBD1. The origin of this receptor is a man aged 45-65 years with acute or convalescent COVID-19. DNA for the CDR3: TGCGCCAGCAGCACCGGACAGGGGTCCTATGGCTACACCTTC. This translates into CASSTGQGSYGYTF.